This paragraph reports one T cell receptor beta chain. Generated by immunoSEQ multiplex PCR, the TCRdb table keeps only in-frame clones and is missing some. The table has about 230,000 clones, more than 75% seen once. This record comes from a study of blood T cell repertoires in COVID-19. On the study more broadly: Italy, Spain and the United States were the sources of the convalescent and acute COVID-19 samples. Nucleic acid was either cDNA or gDNA, and it came from T cells, B-cell-depleted T cells, or PBMCs.

Sample: peripheral blood. The TCR originated in a man between 40 and 49 years old with acute or convalescent COVID-19.

For the CDR3, the DNA is TGTGCCAGCAGCCCCGGACTGGCCTCCTACGAGCAGTACTTC. Protein sequence: CASSPGLASYEQYF. This chain connects TRBV7-7 to TRBJ2-7, with D maybe TRBD2 (5 bases). The CDR3 sequence is 14 residues long. Germline loops: CDR1 SSHAT, CDR2 FNYEAQ (reference sequence). The germline V and J ends were trimmed by 5 bases and 0 bases, with 11 bases remaining between them.